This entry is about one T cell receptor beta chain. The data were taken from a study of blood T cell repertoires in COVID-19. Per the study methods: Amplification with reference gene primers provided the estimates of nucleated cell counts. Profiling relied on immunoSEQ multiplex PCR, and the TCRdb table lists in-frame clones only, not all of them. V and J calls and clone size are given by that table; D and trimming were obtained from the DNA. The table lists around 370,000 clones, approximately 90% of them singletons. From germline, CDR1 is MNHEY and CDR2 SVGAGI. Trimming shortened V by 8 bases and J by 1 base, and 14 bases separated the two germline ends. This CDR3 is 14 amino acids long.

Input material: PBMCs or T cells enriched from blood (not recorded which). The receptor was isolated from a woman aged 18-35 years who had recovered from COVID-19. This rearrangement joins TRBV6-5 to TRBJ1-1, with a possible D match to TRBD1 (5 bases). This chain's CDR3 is CASHGGTGNTEAFF. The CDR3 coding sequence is TGTGCCAGCCACGGGGGGACGGGGAACACTGAAGCTTTCTTT.